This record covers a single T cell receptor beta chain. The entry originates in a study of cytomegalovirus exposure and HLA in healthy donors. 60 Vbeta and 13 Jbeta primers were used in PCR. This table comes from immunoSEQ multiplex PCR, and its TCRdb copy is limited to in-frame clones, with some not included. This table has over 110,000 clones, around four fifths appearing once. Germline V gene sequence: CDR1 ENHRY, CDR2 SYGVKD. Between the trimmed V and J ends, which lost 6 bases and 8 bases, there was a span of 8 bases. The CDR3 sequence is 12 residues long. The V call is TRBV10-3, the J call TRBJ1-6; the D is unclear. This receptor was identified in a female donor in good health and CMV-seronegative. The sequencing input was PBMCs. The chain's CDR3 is CAISNGDSPLHF. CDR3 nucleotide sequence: TGTGCCATCAGCAACGGGGATTCACCCCTCCACTTT.